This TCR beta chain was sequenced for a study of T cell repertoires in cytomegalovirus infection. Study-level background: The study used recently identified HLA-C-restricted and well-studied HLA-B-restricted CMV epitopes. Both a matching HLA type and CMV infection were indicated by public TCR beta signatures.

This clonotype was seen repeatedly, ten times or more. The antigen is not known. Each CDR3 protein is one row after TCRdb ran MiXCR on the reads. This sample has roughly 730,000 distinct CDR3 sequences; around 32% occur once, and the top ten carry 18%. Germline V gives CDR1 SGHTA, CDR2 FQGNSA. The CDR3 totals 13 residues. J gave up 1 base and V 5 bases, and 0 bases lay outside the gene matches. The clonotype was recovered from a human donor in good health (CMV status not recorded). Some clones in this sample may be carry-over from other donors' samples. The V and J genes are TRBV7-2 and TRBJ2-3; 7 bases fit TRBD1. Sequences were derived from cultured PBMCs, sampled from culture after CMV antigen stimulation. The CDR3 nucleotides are TGTGCCAGCAGCGGACAGGGCACAGATACGCAGTATTTT. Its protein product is CASSGQGTDTQYF.